The 20 T cell receptor beta chains given below trace back to one sample, sequenced in a study of blood T cells in healthy people across ages (dated by TCRdb to 2013 to 2016). Library generation was performed with 5' RACE. The sequencing machine was an Illumina HiSeq 2500. The second PCR ran for roughly 7 to 12 cycles and used a J-beta primer mix along with a sample-barcoded 5' primer. TCRdb ran its own pipeline on the public reads, namely fastp trimming at Q25 and MiXCR clone calling, and kept in-frame beta chains. All rows with the same CDR3 protein become a single entry with the most common DNA and genes. In all, the sample holds about 1.1 million distinct CDR3 sequences, and approximately 38% of those were seen once. The ten largest make up about 12% of the sample. The sequencing input was blood. The receptors derive from a man between 18 and 35 years old in good health.

This chain uses TRBV27 with TRBJ2-3, with D perhaps matching TRBD1 (6 bases). This CDR3 contains 19 residues. Trimming left V 6 bases short and J 5 bases short, with 30 bases between. CDR1 and CDR2 from the germline V gene are MNHEY and SMNVEV (reference sequence). The DNA for the CDR3 is TGTGCCAGCAGCTCAACCCGAACCCTCGGGACACAAGTAGGAGATACGCAGTATTTT. This gives the protein CASSSTRTLGTQVGDTQYF.

This clonotype has a handful of counts. The chain couples TRBV28 to TRBJ2-7, with 11 bases lining up with TRBD2. CDR3 length equals 17 residues. From germline, CDR1 is MDHEN and CDR2 SYDVKM. The ends lost 4 bases at V and 9 bases at J; junction bases unmatched: 17. The CDR3 nucleotides are TGTGCCAGCAGTTCCTCTAGCGGGGGGCTGGGTGTGTCAAGGCAGTACTTC. Its translation: CASSSSSGGLGVSRQYF. Based on the CDR3 plus reference TRBV28 and TRBJ2-7, the full variable domain is DVKVTQSSRYLVKRTGEKVFLECVQDMDHENMFWYRQDPGLGLRLIYFSYDVKMKEKGDIPEGYSVSREKKERFSLILESASTNQTSMYLCASSSSSGGLGVSRQYFGPGTRLTVT.

This clonotype was seen more than once but under ten times. This chain uses TRBV29-1 with TRBJ2-2; the D is unclear. The CDR3 has 14 amino acids. V was cut by 4 bases and J by 0 bases, with 9 bases left in between. Germline values: CDR1 SQVTM, CDR2 ANQGSEA. The CDR3 region is CSVGGKTNTGELFF. The CDR3 DNA is TGCAGCGTTGGTGGTAAAACGAACACCGGGGAGCTGTTTTTT.

A few counts support this clonotype. The rearrangement links TRBV27 to TRBJ2-3; D is perhaps TRBD2 (6 bases). V lost 5 bases and J 4 bases, leaving 16 bases between the germline ends. CDR3 length equals 15 residues. CDR1 is MNHEY, CDR2 SMNVEV, per germline (reference sequence). This CDR3 reads CASSGRDSPPDTQYF. The CDR3 nucleotides read TGTGCCAGCAGTGGTAGGGACTCCCCACCAGATACGCAGTATTTT.

The V and J genes are TRBV4-2 and TRBJ2-2; D not resolved. Germline CDR1 LGHNA, CDR2 YNFKEQ. There are 16 residues in the CDR3. With 4 bases removed from V and 1 base from J, the gap between germline ends came to 13 bases. The CDR3 sequence: CASSPLPAGNTGELFF. Written as DNA, the CDR3 is TGTGCCAGCAGCCCCCTCCCGGCAGGGAACACCGGGGAGCTGTTTTTT.

The chain links TRBV7-2 to TRBJ1-2, with D possibly being TRBD1 (6 bases). The CDR3 runs 19 residues. Trimming cost V 2 bases and J 8 bases, with 30 bases left between them. The germline CDR1 and CDR2 sequences are SGHTA and FQGNSA. CDR3 coding DNA: TGTGCCAGCAGCTTATCTCTGAACCAACTCAGGGGCCAGGGTATAGGCTACACCTTC. Translation: CASSLSLNQLRGQGIGYTF.

This clonotype was observed a single time. V and J are TRBV18 and TRBJ1-1, with no clear D. Trimming left V 6 bases short and J 7 bases short, with 18 bases between. Looked up from germline, CDR1 is KGHSH and CDR2 is LQKENI. This CDR3 has 14 amino acids. The CDR3 region has the DNA TGTGCCAGCTCTCCCACCTATCAGGAGGGTGAAGCTTTCTTT. It translates to CASSPTYQEGEAFF.

The J gene is TRBJ1-2, the V gene TRBV27; D uncertain. Germline lookup yields CDR1 MNHEY and CDR2 SMNVEV (reference sequence). The CDR3 spans 15 residues. With 0 bases removed from V and 4 bases from J, the gap between germline ends came to 12 bases. The CDR3 region has the DNA TGTGCCAGCAGTTTATCGCGTAGGGCCCCCTATGGCTACACCTTC. This sequence encodes CASSLSRRAPYGYTF.

A few counts support this clonotype. For the CDR3, the DNA is TGTGCCAGCAGCCGGGGACAGCTTTCGTTGGGCACTGAAGCTTTCTTT. Its translation: CASSRGQLSLGTEAFF. The genes are TRBV7-2 and TRBJ1-1, with 7 bases fitting TRBD1. Germline assignment: CDR1 SGHTA and CDR2 FQGNSA. This CDR3 has 16 residues. J was trimmed by 4 bases and V by 5 bases; bases with no gene match: 13.

The chain combines TRBV3-1 with TRBJ1-5, with a weak D call TRBD1 (5 bases). V lost 1 base, J lost 4 bases, and 8 bases lay in between. This CDR3 contains 14 residues. The germline gives CDR1 LGHDT, CDR2 YNNKEL (reference sequence). For the CDR3, the DNA is TGTGCCAGCAGCCAAGCGGGGCGGAATCAGCCCCAGCATTTT. This encodes CASSQAGRNQPQHF.

This clonotype was found a few times. The chain couples TRBV7-3 to TRBJ2-3; TRBD1 agrees at 7 bases. The CDR3 has 15 amino acids. The ends lost 5 bases at V and 3 bases at J; junction bases unmatched: 8. The germline gives CDR1 SGHTA, CDR2 FQGTGA. The CDR3 protein is CASSLQSGQTDTQYF. The CDR3 DNA reads TGTGCCAGCAGCCTACAATCGGGACAGACAGATACGCAGTATTTT.

Here the CDR3 DNA reads TGCAGTGCCAAACAGGGGCCGGGGGGCTACACCTTC. Amino acid sequence: CSAKQGPGGYTF. The rearrangement links TRBV20-1 to TRBJ1-2; 7 bases agree with TRBD1. V trimming: 6 bases; J trimming: 8 bases; junction bases outside the gene matches: 9. Germline V CDR1 and CDR2: DFQATT, SNEGSKA (reference sequence). The CDR3 spans 12 residues.

Turning to this clonotype: A much larger clone differs by one base, so this may be a read error. V and J are TRBV6-6 and TRBJ2-1; no clear D gene. Germline values: CDR1 MNHNY, CDR2 SVGAGI (reference sequence). CDR3 length equals 11 residues. V lost 0 bases and J 13 bases, leaving 7 bases between the germline ends. Here the CDR3 reads CASSYSETQFF. In DNA form, the CDR3 reads TGTGCCAGCAGTTACTCGGAGACCCAGTTCTTC.

CDR3 DNA sequence: TGCAGTGCTGCCTCGAAGGGACAGGGCGAGACCCAGTACTTC. It codes for CSAASKGQGETQYF. V and J are TRBV20-1 and TRBJ2-5, with TRBD1 matching 9 bases. V was pared by 5 bases and J by 5 bases, with 9 bases of the junction left unmatched. CDR3 size: 14 residues. Germline assignment: CDR1 DFQATT and CDR2 SNEGSKA (reference sequence).

The table lists this clonotype with many counts. The J gene is TRBJ1-2, the V gene TRBV27, with a weak D call TRBD1 (5 bases). Between the trimmed V and J ends, which lost 2 bases and 4 bases, there was a span of 8 bases. The CDR3 covers 13 residues. Germline values: CDR1 MNHEY, CDR2 SMNVEV (reference sequence). The CDR3 DNA is TGTGCCAGCAGTTTAGGGGCAGCCTATGGCTACACCTTC. Its protein product is CASSLGAAYGYTF.

This chain joins TRBV6-5 and TRBJ2-7, with D unresolved. The CDR3 contains 15 residues. The V end lost 0 bases, the J end lost 3 bases, and 12 bases lay between the germline ends. The germline CDR1 and CDR2 sequences are MNHEY and SVGAGI. The CDR3 DNA follows: TGTGCCAGCAGTTACTCGGTGGGTTCGGGCTACGAGCAGTACTTC. Translating gives CASSYSVGSGYEQYF.

V usage is TRBV6-2 or TRBV6-3 and J usage is TRBJ1-2; D gene ambiguous. Germline CDR1 and CDR2: MNHEY and SVGEGT. The CDR3 is made up of 12 amino acids. Trimming left V 7 bases short and J 0 bases short, with 6 bases between. CDR3 loop: CASIGSNYGYTF. CDR3 nucleotides: TGTGCCAGCATAGGATCTAACTATGGCTACACCTTC.

The chain uses TRBV6-1 and TRBJ2-1, with a tentative D call TRBD2 (7 bases). Germline CDR1 reads MNHNS; CDR2 reads SASEGT. V was cut by 5 bases and J by 5 bases, with 16 bases left in between. CDR3 length: 15 amino acids. The DNA of the CDR3 is TGTGCCAGCAGTCCGCGGGGGCCGGTCGACAATGAGCAGTTCTTC. Protein: CASSPRGPVDNEQFF.

This clonotype was found a few times. The V gene is TRBV20-1, the J gene TRBJ2-3; 8 bases map to TRBD1. J was trimmed by 4 bases and V by 0 bases; bases with no gene match: 9. This CDR3 spans 16 amino acids. CDR1 and CDR2 (germline): DFQATT, SNEGSKA (reference sequence). This chain's CDR3 is CSARDPGGEDADTQYF. Written as DNA, the CDR3 is TGCAGTGCTAGAGATCCAGGGGGCGAGGATGCAGATACGCAGTATTTT.

About this clonotype itself: An end of the junction does not agree with germline; a read error may underlie this. The V gene is TRBV20-1, the J gene TRBJ1-6; D is undetermined. The CDR3 is 15 amino acids. CDR1 and CDR2 (germline): DFQATT, SNEGSKA (reference sequence). CDR3: CSAREGPNAPSPPHF. The CDR3 nucleotides are TGCAGTGCTAGAGAGGGTCCGAATGCACCTTCACCCCCCCACTTT.